This TCR beta chain derives from a study of human T cells and chemical hapten exposure. Whole-study results and caveats: Against controls, expanded TCRs gave rise to significantly more large CDR3 similarity clusters.

This clonotype is medium-sized within its sample. Its antigen remains unidentified. TCRdb analysed the RACE reads with MiXCR anew, one entry per CDR3 protein. The data contain tens of thousands of distinct CDR3 sequences, around 10% of them singletons. Time point: pre-sensitization, week 0. The treatment was: therapeutic diphenylcyclopropenone sensitization with weekly scalp DPC. Drawing of blood took place ahead of applying each patch test. Extraction of total RNA was performed on unfractionated whole blood. The CDR3 spans 13 residues. V was clipped by 9 bases and J by 2 bases, with 13 bases between them. In germline, CDR1 is MRHNA, CDR2 SNTAGT.

This receptor was identified in a woman aged 40 to 55 with alopecia areata. Some clones in this sample may be carry-over from other donors' samples. This chain connects TRBV6-4 to TRBJ1-1, with D possibly TRBD1 on 6 matching bases. This specimen was whole blood, taken in connection with sensitization to the hapten diphenylcyclopropenone (DPC). The CDR3 protein is CASSPGANTEAFF. The CDR3 DNA reads TGTGCCAGTTCGCCAGGGGCTAACACTGAAGCTTTCTTT.